The clone carrying this TCR beta chain was detected only a few times. What it binds is not known. This sample is drawn from a study of T cell repertoires in cytomegalovirus infection. Study results and caveats: Ex vivo responses were dominated by HLA-C-restricted CMV-specific TCR beta clonotypes. There were carriers of CMV plus the relevant HLA, and cumulative public TCR beta family frequency identified them.

Trimming cost V 3 bases and J 11 bases, with 10 bases left between them. CDR1 MGHRA and CDR2 YSYEKL come from the germline V gene. CDR3 length: 11 residues. TCRdb called the reads again in MiXCR, with one record for every CDR3 protein. The table lists 450,000 to 650,000 distinct CDR3 sequences, roughly 29% of them singletons. The clonotype was recovered from a human donor in good health (CMV status not recorded). Some clones in this sample may be carry-over from other donors' samples. The V call is TRBV4-1, the J call TRBJ1-1; no definite D call. Sample: PBMCs. In DNA form, the CDR3 reads TGCGCCAGCAGCCAGGGGTTTCGGGCTTTCTTT. Its translation is CASSQGFRAFF.